Reported below is one T cell receptor beta chain. Germline loops: CDR1 MNHEY, CDR2 SMNVEV (reference sequence). Deletions cut 3 bases from V and 6 bases from J, with 8 bases between. The CDR3 extends over 13 amino acids. TCRdb keeps only in-frame clones here, not all; method: immunoSEQ multiplex PCR. The table has fewer than 9,500 clones, roughly nine tenths seen once; the top ten hold nearly 9.5%. The data were obtained in a study of technical replicates of blood from several donors. Sequencing was carried out using PBMCs. The V and J genes are TRBV27 and TRBJ2-2; D might be TRBD2 (5 bases). The receptor was isolated from a human donor in good health. For the CDR3, the DNA is TGTGCCAGCAGTTTCACAGCGGCCGGGGAGCTGTTTTTT. It translates to CASSFTAAGELFF.